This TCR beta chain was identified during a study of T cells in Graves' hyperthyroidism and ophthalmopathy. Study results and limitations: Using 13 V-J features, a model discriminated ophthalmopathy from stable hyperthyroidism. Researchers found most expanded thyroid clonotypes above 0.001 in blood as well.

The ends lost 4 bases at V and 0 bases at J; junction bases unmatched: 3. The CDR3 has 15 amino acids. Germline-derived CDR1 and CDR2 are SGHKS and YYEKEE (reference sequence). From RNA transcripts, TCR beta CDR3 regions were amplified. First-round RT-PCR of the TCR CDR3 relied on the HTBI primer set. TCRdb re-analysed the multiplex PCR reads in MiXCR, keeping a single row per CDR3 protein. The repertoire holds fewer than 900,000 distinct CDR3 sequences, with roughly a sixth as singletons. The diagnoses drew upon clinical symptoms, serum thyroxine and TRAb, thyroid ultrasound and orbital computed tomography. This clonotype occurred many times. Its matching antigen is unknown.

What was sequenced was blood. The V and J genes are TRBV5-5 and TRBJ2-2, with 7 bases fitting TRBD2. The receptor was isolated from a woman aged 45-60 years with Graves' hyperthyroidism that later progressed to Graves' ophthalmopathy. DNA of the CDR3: TGTGCCAGCAGCCCGGGGACTACGAACACCGGGGAGCTGTTTTTT. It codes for CASSPGTTNTGELFF.